This T cell receptor beta chain came from a study of blood T cell repertoires in COVID-19. As for the study in general: T cells, B-cell-depleted T cells, or PBMCs provided the cDNA or gDNA that served as material.

In the original processing: Amplification of reference gene primers was used by the study to estimate nucleated cell counts. The assay was immunoSEQ multiplex PCR, and TCRdb's table has in-frame clones only and misses some. V, J and clone size were drawn from that table, and D and trimming were deduced from the DNA. The sample lists about 120,000 clones; 79% were seen once. Per the germline V gene, CDR1 is SGHTA and CDR2 is FQGNSA. The CDR3 sequence is 15 residues long. The J segment lost 8 bases and the V segment lost 5 bases, leaving 11 bases of the junction unmatched. V and J are TRBV7-2 and TRBJ1-2; 10 nucleotides align to TRBD1. Sequences were obtained from peripheral blood. This sequence was found in a man between 40 and 49 years old with active or convalescent COVID-19. CDR3 protein: CASSNASTGGKGYTF. The CDR3 DNA reads as TGTGCCAGCAGCAACGCCTCGACAGGGGGCAAAGGCTACACCTTC. Full variable domain (missing parts from reference TRBV7-2 and TRBJ1-2): GAGVSQSPSNKVTEKGKDVELRCDPISGHTALYWYRQSLGQGLEFLIYFQGNSAPDKSGLPSDRFSAERTGGSVSTLTIQRTQQEDSAVYLCASSNASTGGKGYTFGSGTRLTVV.